The 21 T cell receptor beta chains presented below share a single source sample, sequenced in a study of response to subunit inactivated influenza vaccine. TCRdb reprocessed the RT-PCR reads via MiXCR and lists one record per CDR3 protein. The sample includes 500,000 to 650,000 distinct CDR3 sequences, less than 8% seen only once; the top ten take 13%. The sequencing used PBMCs from blood, collected around 25 months after vaccination. All receptors derive from a man in his fifties or sixties who received an inactivated influenza vaccine.

The chain is built from TRBV7-2 and TRBJ2-1; TRBD1 might be the D (5 bases). Germline CDR1 is SGHTA and CDR2 is FQGNSA. The CDR3 has 16 amino acids. V lost 0 bases and J 5 bases, leaving 14 bases between the germline ends. The CDR3 reads CASSLAFSWGDNEQFF. CDR3 DNA: TGTGCCAGCAGCTTAGCGTTTAGCTGGGGCGACAATGAGCAGTTCTTC. Combining the CDR3 with reference TRBV7-2 and TRBJ2-1 gives the whole variable domain GAGVSQSPSNKVTEKGKDVELRCDPISGHTALYWYRQSLGQGLEFLIYFQGNSAPDKSGLPSDRFSAERTGGSVSTLTIQRTQQEDSAVYLCASSLAFSWGDNEQFFGPGTRLTVL.

V gene TRBV30 combines with J gene TRBJ2-1; possibly TRBD1 for D (5 bases). Per germline, CDR1 GTSNPN and CDR2 SVGIG (reference sequence). The CDR3 runs 13 residues. The V and J ends lost 0 bases and 9 bases respectively, with 12 bases between them. In DNA form, the CDR3 reads TGTGCCTGGAGTGTCAAATCCCAGGGTGAGCAGTTCTTC. Its translation: CAWSVKSQGEQFF.

This clonotype was picked up a small number of times. The V call is TRBV4-3, the J call TRBJ1-5, with 8 bases fitting TRBD1. The V gene end was trimmed by 1 base and the J gene end by 3 bases; junction bases not matched to a gene: 2. The CDR3 contains 15 residues. Germline loops: CDR1 LGHNA, CDR2 YSLEER. Here the CDR3 reads CASSQGGQDNQPQHF. As DNA, the CDR3 is TGCGCCAGCAGCCAAGGGGGACAGGACAATCAGCCCCAGCATTTT.

The chain joins TRBV10-3 to TRBJ1-1, with TRBD1 as a possible D gene (5 bases). Trimming took off 7 bases at V and 3 bases at J, with 12 bases between the two ends. Germline CDR1 reads ENHRY; CDR2 reads SYGVKD. The CDR3 contains 13 residues. The CDR3 DNA reads TGTGCCATCACCGGGACTGTGGACACTGAAGCTTTCTTT. Translated, it gives CAITGTVDTEAFF.

This clonotype was recorded a few times. This rearrangement joins TRBV29-1 to TRBJ1-2; a weak D match, TRBD1 (6 bases). The length of the CDR3 is 13 residues. Germline V gene lookup returns CDR1 SQVTM and CDR2 ANQGSEA. V was cut by 6 bases and J by 0 bases, with 11 bases left in between. CDR3: CSVREGANYGYTF. CDR3 coding DNA: TGCAGCGTCAGGGAGGGGGCTAACTATGGCTACACCTTC.

About this clonotype: One end of the junction fails to match germline, which may point to a read error. The CDR3 here is CSATDTKAFF. CDR3 sequence (DNA): TGCAGTGCAACGGACACTAAAGCTTTCTTT. The rearrangement joins TRBV20-1 to TRBJ1-1, with a weak D call TRBD1 (5 bases). The CDR3 has 10 amino acids. Germline V gene lookup returns CDR1 DFQATT and CDR2 SNEGSKA (reference sequence).

The chain has TRBV6-2 or TRBV6-3 and TRBJ1-2, with D uncertain. The CDR3 is made up of 13 amino acids. Per germline, CDR1 MNHEY and CDR2 SVGEGT. V lost 6 bases, J lost 4 bases, and 12 bases lay in between. This CDR3 reads CASSPTRGYGYTF. Here the CDR3 DNA reads TGTGCCAGCAGCCCGACCCGGGGCTATGGCTACACCTTC.

This clonotype was seen a handful of times. V and J are TRBV28 and TRBJ2-7, with D tentatively TRBD2 (5 bases). Germline-derived CDR1 and CDR2 are MDHEN and SYDVKM. Trimming shortened V by 4 bases and J by 5 bases, and 18 bases separated the two germline ends. The CDR3 extends over 15 amino acids. CDR3 coding DNA: TGTGCCAGCAGTTCGGCGGGTTTCCTTGAGGACGAGCAGTACTTC. Residues: CASSSAGFLEDEQYF.

J is TRBJ1-1 and V is TRBV28, with 7 positions matching TRBD1. This CDR3 has 13 residues. Germline values: CDR1 MDHEN, CDR2 SYDVKM. With 7 bases clipped from V and 8 bases from J, the junction kept 10 bases outside the gene matches. CDR3 coding DNA: TGTGCCAGCACCCCCCGGGACAGTTCAGAAGCTTTCTTT. As protein: CASTPRDSSEAFF.

The chain is built from TRBV5-1 and TRBJ1-2; weak D call: TRBD1 (5 bases). Germline V CDR1 and CDR2: SGHRS, YFSETQ. V lost 4 bases to trimming and J lost 6 bases, with 16 bases between them. This CDR3 contains 14 residues. DNA for the CDR3: TGCGCCAGCAGCGCGACGGGGCCGCTGGATGGCTACACCTTC. Translated: CASSATGPLDGYTF.

This clonotype was seen only a few times. The CDR3 spells CASSFNRFRYNEQFF. In DNA form, the CDR3 reads TGTGCCAGCAGCTTTAACAGGTTCAGGTACAATGAGCAGTTCTTC. The gene calls are TRBV7-2 and TRBJ2-1; a possible D gene is TRBD1 (5 bases). Germline V lookup: CDR1 SGHTA, CDR2 FQGNSA. V lost 3 bases and J lost 4, with 13 bases in between. There are 15 residues in the CDR3.

This clonotype appeared many times. The rearrangement uses TRBV6-1 and TRBJ2-5, with D unresolved. The germline V gene has CDR1 MNHNS and CDR2 SASEGT. The CDR3 runs to 15 residues. V shed 6 bases and J shed 2 bases, with 16 bases lying between them. The chain's CDR3 is CASRLDARKQETQYF. Written as DNA, the CDR3 is TGTGCCAGCAGGTTGGACGCCAGAAAACAAGAGACCCAGTACTTC.

This clonotype was picked up many times. The V gene is TRBV20-1, the J gene TRBJ2-5; D perhaps matches TRBD1 (6 bases). Between the trimmed V and J ends, which lost 8 bases and 7 bases, there was a span of 20 bases. The germline V gene encodes CDR1 DFQATT and CDR2 SNEGSKA (reference sequence). The CDR3 consists of 13 residues. The CDR3: CSTSVGAAWTQYF. The CDR3 coding sequence is TGCAGTACTTCTGTGGGGGCCGCCTGGACCCAGTACTTC.

This clonotype was counted ten times or more. The V gene is TRBV20-1, the J gene TRBJ2-3; D ambiguous. Per germline, CDR1 DFQATT and CDR2 SNEGSKA (reference sequence). The CDR3 has 12 amino acids. Trimming left V 5 bases short and J 1 base short, with 7 bases between. The CDR3 region is CSARARTDTQYF. CDR3 DNA: TGCAGTGCTCGGGCGCGCACAGATACGCAGTATTTT.

This clonotype was found a few times. The chain recombines TRBV7-2 with TRBJ2-3; possibly TRBD1 for D (6 bases). This CDR3 has 15 residues. Germline V gene data show CDR1 as SGHTA and CDR2 as FQGNSA. V lost 1 base and J 5 bases, leaving 13 bases between the germline ends. The CDR3 DNA sequence: TGTGCCAGCAGCTTAGACAGGGCCGTTTTAGATACGCAGTATTTT. Its translation: CASSLDRAVLDTQYF.

A few counts support this clonotype. The V call is TRBV7-2, the J call TRBJ2-5; the D call may be TRBD1 or TRBD2 (5 bases each). CDR1 is SGHTA, CDR2 FQGNSA, per germline. The germline V and J ends were trimmed by 5 bases and 7 bases, with 14 bases remaining between them. The CDR3 runs 13 residues. In DNA, the CDR3 is TGTGCCAGCAGCACGGGACCGCAGGGGACCCAGTACTTC. Its protein product is CASSTGPQGTQYF.

A few counts support this clonotype. The chain joins TRBV21-1 to TRBJ1-6. TRBV21-1 is described as a pseudogene. This CDR3 comprises 13 residues. The CDR3 DNA is TGTGCCAGCAGCAAGGAGAGGAATTCACCCCTCCACTTT. It yields the protein CASSKERNSPLHF.

This clonotype was detected many times. The rearrangement links TRBV2 to TRBJ1-5; possible D gene TRBD1, 5 bases. Deletions cut 9 bases from V and 0 bases from J, with 12 bases between. This CDR3 is built from 14 residues. The V gene's germline CDR1 is SNHLY and CDR2 FYNNEI. The CDR3 DNA sequence: TGTGCCAGTTCTCGGGACTTTAGCAATCAGCCCCAGCATTTT. Encoded protein: CASSRDFSNQPQHF.

This clonotype was seen a handful of times. This chain joins TRBV24-1 and TRBJ1-2; D may be TRBD1 (6 bases). Germline CDR1 reads KGHDR; CDR2 reads SFDVKD. Trimming took 6 bases from V and 3 from J, leaving 13 bases between them. The CDR3 contains 14 residues. CDR3 sequence reads: CATSRSGDDYGYTF. Here the CDR3 DNA reads TGTGCCACCAGTAGGTCAGGGGACGACTATGGCTACACCTTC.

In its sample, this clonotype was seen many times. The J gene is TRBJ2-7, the V gene TRBV7-9, with a possible D match to TRBD1 (6 bases). The CDR3 totals 16 residues. Trimming removed 3 bases from V and 0 bases from J, with 15 bases in between. Germline-derived CDR1 and CDR2 are SEHNR and FQNEAQ (reference sequence). The CDR3 reads CASSFGYRDPSYEQYF. In nucleotides, the CDR3 is TGTGCCAGCAGCTTTGGGTACAGGGACCCCTCCTACGAGCAGTACTTC.

This clonotype was observed a handful of times. CDR3 amino acids: CASSKNRMNTEAFF. As DNA, the CDR3 is TGTGCCAGCAGCAAAAACAGGATGAACACTGAAGCTTTCTTT. This rearrangement joins TRBV6-2 or TRBV6-3 to TRBJ1-1; tentative D call: TRBD1 (5 bases). Germline V CDR1 and CDR2: MNHEY, SVGEGT. The CDR3 runs 14 residues. Trimming pared 6 bases from V and 0 bases from J, leaving 11 bases between.